This T cell receptor (beta chain) is from a study of T cell responses to AZD1222 COVID-19 vaccine. Here immunoSEQ multiplex PCR was the method, and the copy in TCRdb shows in-frame clones only, minus some. Seen here are roughly 77,000 clones, more than 90% observed once, and the top ten hold 4% to 5.5%. V lost 0 bases and J 4 bases, leaving 10 bases between the germline ends. The CDR3 is 14 residues long. Germline lookup yields CDR1 SGHKS and CDR2 YYEKEE (reference sequence). Sequencing used peripheral blood, obtained 28 days after the second AZD1222 dose. V gene TRBV5-5 combines with J gene TRBJ1-2; no definite D call. This TCR came from an adult who received the AZD1222 COVID-19 vaccine. CDR3: CASSLGTARYGYTF. As DNA, the CDR3 is TGTGCCAGCAGCTTGGGAACAGCTCGCTATGGCTACACCTTC.